Following are 20 T cell receptor beta chains from one sample sequenced in a study of blood T cell repertoires in COVID-19. Method: immunoSEQ multiplex PCR; TCRdb's copy keeps in-frame clones and lacks some. The data contain some 360,000 clones, 70% to 90% of them singletons. Sample: peripheral blood. All receptors derive from a woman aged 60 to 75 with COVID-19, enrolled during active disease.

The chain joins TRBV7-2 to TRBJ2-1; 11 nucleotides align to TRBD2. Germline V lookup: CDR1 SGHTA, CDR2 FQGNSA. The CDR3 has 17 amino acids. J lost 5 bases, V lost 4 bases, and 10 bases had no gene match. Here the CDR3 reads CASSYRTSGLINNEQFF. The CDR3 DNA is TGTGCCAGCAGCTACCGGACTAGCGGGCTTATCAACAATGAGCAGTTCTTC.

The rearrangement links TRBV7-2 to TRBJ1-1; 7 bases agree with TRBD1. From germline, CDR1 is SGHTA and CDR2 FQGNSA. This CDR3 has 15 residues. V gave up 4 bases and J gave up 0 bases; unmatched junction bases: 5. The CDR3 DNA reads as TGTGCCAGCAGCTCCGGGGGACAGATGAACACTGAAGCTTTCTTT. Amino acid sequence: CASSSGGQMNTEAFF.

The V and J genes are TRBV7-6 and TRBJ2-3, with TRBD2 as a possible D gene (5 bases). Germline V gives CDR1 SGHVS, CDR2 FNYEAQ. The CDR3 has 16 amino acids. V was pared by 5 bases and J by 4 bases, with 19 bases between. The CDR3 loop reads CASSARFKKGADTQYF. The CDR3 bases are TGTGCCAGCAGCGCCCGGTTCAAAAAGGGAGCAGATACGCAGTATTTT.

The CDR3: CASSLKTGEVNEQFF. The DNA of the CDR3 is TGCGCCAGCAGCTTGAAAACAGGGGAAGTGAATGAGCAGTTCTTC. The chain couples TRBV5-1 to TRBJ2-1; 7 bases align to TRBD1. The CDR3 consists of 15 residues. CDR1 and CDR2 (germline): SGHRS, YFSETQ. V shed 1 base, J shed 7 bases, and the junction held 8 bases outside the gene matches.

Turning to this clone: At the DNA level, this CDR3 is encoded by other sequences in the same sample as well. The chain is built from TRBV5-1 and TRBJ1-4; D remains unclear. Trimming removed 2 bases from V and 8 bases from J, with 7 bases in between. CDR1 and CDR2 (germline): SGHRS, YFSETQ. The CDR3 is made up of 12 amino acids. The DNA of the CDR3 is TGCGCCAGCAGCTTTCCCTCCGAAAAACTGTTTTTT. It yields the protein CASSFPSEKLFF.

A few counts support this clone. DNA of the CDR3: TGTGCCATCAGTGAGTCCCTGACAGGGAGGGAGCAGTACTTC. It translates to CAISESLTGREQYF. The chain couples TRBV10-3 to TRBJ2-7, with D possibly being TRBD1 (7 bases). V shed 0 bases and J shed 7 bases, with 13 bases lying between them. Germline CDR1 ENHRY, CDR2 SYGVKD. The CDR3 sequence is 14 residues long.

The chain is built from TRBV5-5 and TRBJ2-5, with TRBD1 identical over 7 bases. This CDR3 is 16 amino acids long. V shed 0 bases and J 7 bases; nucleotides not matched to a gene: 12. The germline gives CDR1 SGHKS, CDR2 YYEKEE (reference sequence). The CDR3 is CASSLAIFTGQWTQYF. The CDR3 DNA reads TGTGCCAGCAGCTTGGCTATCTTTACGGGACAGTGGACCCAGTACTTC. The full variable domain, completed using reference TRBV5-5 and TRBJ2-5, is DAGVTQSPTHLIKTRGQQVTLRCSPISGHKSVSWYQQVLGQGPQFIFQYYEKEERGRGNFPDRFSARQFPNYSSELNVNALLLGDSALYLCASSLAIFTGQWTQYFGPGTRLLVL.

The J gene is TRBJ1-5, the V gene TRBV12-3 or TRBV12-4; 7 nucleotides align to TRBD1. This CDR3 is 13 amino acids long. Unmatched junction bases numbered 2, after V lost 5 bases and J lost 4 bases. The CDR3 DNA reads TGTGCCAGCAGTGGACAGGCAAATCAGCCCCAGCATTTT. Translating gives CASSGQANQPQHF.

This clone showed up just once. V usage is TRBV4-1 and J usage is TRBJ2-1; 7 bases match TRBD1. The length of the CDR3 is 15 residues. V was pared by 2 bases and J by 5 bases, with 6 bases of the junction left unmatched. Per the germline V gene, CDR1 is MGHRA and CDR2 is YSYEKL. The CDR3 is CASSQPDRADNEQFF. Here the CDR3 DNA reads TGCGCCAGCAGCCAACCTGACAGGGCAGACAATGAGCAGTTCTTC.

The chain combines TRBV7-8 with TRBJ1-2; 9 bases map to TRBD1. This CDR3 is 19 amino acids long. Germline V gene lookup returns CDR1 SGHVS and CDR2 FQNEAQ. V lost 5 bases to trimming and J lost 5 bases; unmatched junction nucleotides: 21. The CDR3 is CASSEQKAGQGNPRYGYTF. CDR3 nucleotides: TGTGCCAGCAGCGAACAGAAGGCGGGACAGGGAAACCCTCGGTATGGCTACACCTTC.

J is TRBJ1-4 and V is TRBV2; 7 nucleotides match TRBD1. The CDR3 has 13 residues. Germline lookup yields CDR1 SNHLY and CDR2 FYNNEI. With 7 bases clipped from V and 7 bases from J, the junction kept 6 bases outside the gene matches. CDR3 coding DNA: TGTGCCAGCAATCAACAGGGGAGTGAAAAACTGTTTTTT. It specifies CASNQQGSEKLFF.

This clone was observed once. This rearrangement joins TRBV19 to TRBJ1-1; 7 bases are shared with TRBD1. In germline, CDR1 is LNHDA, CDR2 SQIVND (reference sequence). The CDR3 covers 14 residues. Losses at the gene ends were 3 bases for V and 2 bases for J; bases not matched to a gene: 3. The CDR3 protein is CASSMGQKNTEAFF. CDR3 nucleotides: TGTGCCAGTAGTATGGGACAGAAAAACACTGAAGCTTTCTTT.

V and J are TRBV10-3 and TRBJ2-3; maybe TRBD1 (6 bases). Germline V gene sequence: CDR1 ENHRY, CDR2 SYGVKD. There are 15 residues in the CDR3. V was shortened by 2 bases and J by 6 bases, with 15 bases between the two germline ends. This CDR3 is CAISEQGQPGDTQYF. In nucleotides, the CDR3 is TGTGCCATCAGTGAGCAAGGACAGCCTGGGGATACGCAGTATTTT.

This chain uses TRBV30 with TRBJ1-2, with D maybe TRBD1 (6 bases). With 0 bases removed from V and 8 bases from J, the gap between germline ends came to 13 bases. This CDR3 is 13 amino acids long. Germline V CDR1 and CDR2: GTSNPN, SVGIG (reference sequence). The CDR3 coding sequence is TGTGCCTGGAGTGTACAACAGGGAATAGGCTACACCTTC. Translating gives CAWSVQQGIGYTF.

This sequence joins TRBV3-1 (or the pseudogene TRBV3-2) and TRBJ2-1, with TRBD2 as a possible D gene (7 bases). The CDR3 loop spans 16 amino acids. Trimming left V 1 base short and J 7 bases short, with 17 bases between. Germline loops: CDR1 LGHDT, CDR2 YNNKEL (reference sequence). CDR3 amino acids: CASSQGVAGAANEQFF. CDR3 in DNA: TGTGCCAGCAGCCAAGGGGTCGCGGGGGCCGCTAATGAGCAGTTCTTC.

CDR3 in amino acids: CASSAGIYGYTF. For the CDR3, the DNA is TGTGCCAGCAGTGCCGGGATCTATGGCTACACCTTC. The rearrangement joins TRBV2 to TRBJ1-2, with D unclear. The CDR3 runs 12 residues. Germline CDR1 and CDR2: SNHLY and FYNNEI. Deletions cut 4 bases from V and 4 bases from J, with 7 bases between.

V is TRBV25-1 and J is TRBJ2-3; D might be TRBD1 (6 bases). Germline-derived CDR1 and CDR2 are MGHDK and SYGVNS. Trimming removed 6 bases from V and 6 bases from J, with 19 bases in between. The CDR3 runs to 15 residues. The CDR3: CASSRDKGWGDTQYF. The DNA of the CDR3 is TGTGCCAGCAGCAGGGACAAGGGATGGGGGGATACGCAGTATTTT. The full variable domain, rest sourced from reference TRBV25-1 and TRBJ2-3, is EADIYQTPRYLVIGTGKKITLECSQTMGHDKMYWYQQDPGMELHLIHYSYGVNSTEKGDLSSESTVSRIRTEHFPLTLESARPSHTSQYLCASSRDKGWGDTQYFGPGTRLTVL.

V gene TRBV5-4 combines with J gene TRBJ1-6, with D perhaps TRBD1 (5 bases). The CDR3 has 15 residues. Trimming pared 2 bases from V and 4 bases from J, leaving 10 bases between. Germline V gene data show CDR1 as SGHNT and CDR2 as YYREEE (reference sequence). CDR3 bases: TGTGCCAGCAGCTTAGACAGAGGATATAATTCACCCCTCCACTTT. This translates into CASSLDRGYNSPLHF.

This chain joins TRBV24-1 and TRBJ2-3, with a possible D match to TRBD2 (5 bases). V was trimmed by 4 bases and J by 2 bases, leaving 12 bases between them. The germline CDR1 and CDR2 sequences are KGHDR and SFDVKD. The CDR3 runs 15 residues. CDR3 protein: CATSDRTRDTDTQYF. DNA for the CDR3: TGTGCCACCAGTGACCGAACTAGAGACACAGATACGCAGTATTTT.

The chain couples TRBV10-2 to TRBJ1-1; the D is unclear. The CDR3 contains 17 residues. The ends were cut back, 0 bases at V and 4 bases at J, with 18 bases in the middle. Germline V gives CDR1 WSHSY, CDR2 SAAADI. The CDR3 nucleotides read TGCGCCAGCAGTGAGTCCATAACCGGAGGATTATCCACTGAAGCTTTCTTT. This sequence encodes CASSESITGGLSTEAFF.